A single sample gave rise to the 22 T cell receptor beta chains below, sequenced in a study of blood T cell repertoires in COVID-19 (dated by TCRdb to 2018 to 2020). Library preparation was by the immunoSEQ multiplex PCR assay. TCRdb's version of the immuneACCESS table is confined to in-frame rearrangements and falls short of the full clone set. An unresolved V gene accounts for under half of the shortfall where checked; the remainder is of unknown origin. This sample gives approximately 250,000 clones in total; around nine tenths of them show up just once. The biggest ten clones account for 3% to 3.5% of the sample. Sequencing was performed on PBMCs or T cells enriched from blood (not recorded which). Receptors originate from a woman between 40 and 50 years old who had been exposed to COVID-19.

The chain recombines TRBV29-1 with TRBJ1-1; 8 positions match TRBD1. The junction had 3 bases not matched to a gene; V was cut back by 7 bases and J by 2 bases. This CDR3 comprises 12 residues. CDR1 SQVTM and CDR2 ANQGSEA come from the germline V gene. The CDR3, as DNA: TGCAGCGGCAGGGGGCGTAACACTGAAGCTTTCTTT. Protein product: CSGRGRNTEAFF.

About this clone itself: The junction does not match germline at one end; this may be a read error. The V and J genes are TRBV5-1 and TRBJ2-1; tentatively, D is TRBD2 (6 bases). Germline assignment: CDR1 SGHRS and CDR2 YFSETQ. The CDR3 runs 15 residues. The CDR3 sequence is CASNWWGVAGNEQFF. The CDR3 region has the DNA TGTGCCAGCAACTGGTGGGGGGTGGCCGGTAATGAGCAGTTCTTC.

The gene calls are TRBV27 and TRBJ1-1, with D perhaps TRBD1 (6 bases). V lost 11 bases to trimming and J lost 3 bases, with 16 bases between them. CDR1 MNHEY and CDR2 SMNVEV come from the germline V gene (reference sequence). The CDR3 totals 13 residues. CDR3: CARRSQGDTEAFF. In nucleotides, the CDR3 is TGTGCCCGAAGATCACAGGGCGACACTGAAGCTTTCTTT.

In DNA form, the CDR3 reads TGTGCCAGCTCACCTTTTACTAGCTTTGGCACTGAAGCTTTCTTT. It translates to CASSPFTSFGTEAFF. The rearrangement uses TRBV18 and TRBJ1-1, with D uncertain. Trimming stripped 3 bases from V and 4 bases from J, with 15 bases between. This CDR3 region has 15 residues. Germline loops: CDR1 KGHSH, CDR2 LQKENI.

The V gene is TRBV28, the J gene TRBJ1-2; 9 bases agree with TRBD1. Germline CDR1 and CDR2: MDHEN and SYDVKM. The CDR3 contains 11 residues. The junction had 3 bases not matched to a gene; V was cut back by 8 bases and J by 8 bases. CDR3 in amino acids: CASVTGGGYTF. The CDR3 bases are TGTGCCAGCGTAACAGGGGGCGGCTACACCTTC.

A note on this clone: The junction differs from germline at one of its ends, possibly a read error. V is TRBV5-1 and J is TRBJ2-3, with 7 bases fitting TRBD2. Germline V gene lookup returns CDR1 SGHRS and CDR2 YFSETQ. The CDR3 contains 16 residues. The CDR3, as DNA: TGTGCCAGCAGCTTGAATTCGGGACTACAAACAGATACGCAGTATTTT. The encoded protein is CASSLNSGLQTDTQYF.

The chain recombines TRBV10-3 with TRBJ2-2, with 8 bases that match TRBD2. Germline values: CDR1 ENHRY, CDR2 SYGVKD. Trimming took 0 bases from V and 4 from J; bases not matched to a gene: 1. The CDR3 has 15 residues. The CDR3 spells CAISESAGGTGELFF. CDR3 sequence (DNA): TGTGCCATCAGTGAGTCTGCGGGAGGCACCGGGGAGCTGTTTTTT.

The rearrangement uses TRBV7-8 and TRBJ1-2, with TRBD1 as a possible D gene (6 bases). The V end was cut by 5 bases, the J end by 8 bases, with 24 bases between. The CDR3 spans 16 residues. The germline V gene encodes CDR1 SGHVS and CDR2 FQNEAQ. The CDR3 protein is CASSNRDTSLLGGYTF. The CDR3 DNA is TGTGCCAGCAGCAACCGGGACACTTCATTGCTGGGCGGCTACACCTTC.

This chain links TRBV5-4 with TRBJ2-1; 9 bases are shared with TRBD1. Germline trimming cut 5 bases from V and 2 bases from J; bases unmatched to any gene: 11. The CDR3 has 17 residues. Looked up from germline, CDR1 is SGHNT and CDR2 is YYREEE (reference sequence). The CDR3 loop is CASSTTTGTGTYNEQFF. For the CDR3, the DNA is TGTGCCAGCAGTACCACTACCGGGACAGGGACCTACAATGAGCAGTTCTTC.

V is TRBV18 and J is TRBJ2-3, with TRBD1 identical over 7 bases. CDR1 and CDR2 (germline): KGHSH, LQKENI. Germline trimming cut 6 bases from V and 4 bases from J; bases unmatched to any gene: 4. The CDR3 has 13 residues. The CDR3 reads CASSDRMADTQYF. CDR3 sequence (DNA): TGTGCCAGCTCGGACAGGATGGCAGATACGCAGTATTTT.

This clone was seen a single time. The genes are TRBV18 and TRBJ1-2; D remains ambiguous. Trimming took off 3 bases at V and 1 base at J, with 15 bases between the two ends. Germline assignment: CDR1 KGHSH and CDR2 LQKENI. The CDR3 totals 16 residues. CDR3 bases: TGTGCCAGCTCACCTAGTAGCGGGCTCCATAACTATGGCTACACCTTC. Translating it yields CASSPSSGLHNYGYTF.

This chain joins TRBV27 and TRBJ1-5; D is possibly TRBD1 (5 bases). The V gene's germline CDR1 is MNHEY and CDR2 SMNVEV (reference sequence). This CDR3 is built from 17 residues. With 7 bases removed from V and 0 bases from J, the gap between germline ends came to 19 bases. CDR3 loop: CASTPGGYSLSNQPQHF. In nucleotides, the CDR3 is TGTGCCAGCACCCCTGGGGGGTACAGTCTTAGCAATCAGCCCCAGCATTTT.

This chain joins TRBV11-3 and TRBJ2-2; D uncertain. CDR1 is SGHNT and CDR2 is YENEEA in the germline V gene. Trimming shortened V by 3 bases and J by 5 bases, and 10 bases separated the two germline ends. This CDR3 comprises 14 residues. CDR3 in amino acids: CASSLEPATGELFF. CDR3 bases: TGTGCCAGCAGCTTGGAGCCGGCGACCGGGGAGCTGTTTTTT.

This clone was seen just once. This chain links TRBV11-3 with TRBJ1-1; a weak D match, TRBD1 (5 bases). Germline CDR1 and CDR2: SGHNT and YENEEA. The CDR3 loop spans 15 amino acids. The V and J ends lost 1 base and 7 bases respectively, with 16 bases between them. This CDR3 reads CASSLVGDFGFEAFF. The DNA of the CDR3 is TGTGCCAGCAGCTTAGTGGGGGACTTTGGATTTGAAGCTTTCTTT.

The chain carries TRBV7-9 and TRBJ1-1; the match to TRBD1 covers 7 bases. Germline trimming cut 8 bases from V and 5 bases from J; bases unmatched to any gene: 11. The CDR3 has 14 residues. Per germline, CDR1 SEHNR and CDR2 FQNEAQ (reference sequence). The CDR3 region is CASYTLEQGTEAFF. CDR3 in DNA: TGTGCCAGCTACACATTAGAACAGGGGACTGAAGCTTTCTTT.

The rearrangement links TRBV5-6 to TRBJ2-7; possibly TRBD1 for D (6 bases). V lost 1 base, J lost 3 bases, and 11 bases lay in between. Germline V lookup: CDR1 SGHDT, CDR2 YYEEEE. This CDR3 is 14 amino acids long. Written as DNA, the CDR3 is TGTGCCAGCAGCTTGTATGGGGGCAACTACGAGCAGTACGTC. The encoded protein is CASSLYGGNYEQYV.

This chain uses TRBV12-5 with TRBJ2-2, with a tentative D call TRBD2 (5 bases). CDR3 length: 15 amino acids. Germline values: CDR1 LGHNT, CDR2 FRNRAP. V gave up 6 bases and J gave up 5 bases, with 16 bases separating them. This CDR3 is CASGPQRPVTGELFF. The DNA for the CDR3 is TGTGCTAGTGGCCCGCAGCGGCCAGTAACCGGGGAGCTGTTTTTT.

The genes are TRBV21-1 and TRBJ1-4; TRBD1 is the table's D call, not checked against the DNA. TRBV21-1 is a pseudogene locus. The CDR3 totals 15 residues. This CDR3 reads CASSNGTGADEKLFF. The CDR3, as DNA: TGTGCCAGCAGCAACGGGACAGGGGCGGACGAAAAACTGTTTTTT.

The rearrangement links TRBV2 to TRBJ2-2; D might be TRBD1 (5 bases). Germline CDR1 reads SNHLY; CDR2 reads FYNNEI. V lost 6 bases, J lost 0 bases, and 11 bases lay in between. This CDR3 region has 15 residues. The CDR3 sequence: CASRSDIANTGELFF. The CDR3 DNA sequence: TGTGCCAGCAGATCGGACATCGCGAACACCGGGGAGCTGTTTTTT. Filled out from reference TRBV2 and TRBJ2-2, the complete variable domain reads EPEVTQTPSHQVTQMGQEVILRCVPISNHLYFYWYRQILGQKVEFLVSFYNNEISEKSEIFDDQFSVERPDGSNFTLKIRSTKLEDSAMYFCASRSDIANTGELFFGEGSRLTVL.

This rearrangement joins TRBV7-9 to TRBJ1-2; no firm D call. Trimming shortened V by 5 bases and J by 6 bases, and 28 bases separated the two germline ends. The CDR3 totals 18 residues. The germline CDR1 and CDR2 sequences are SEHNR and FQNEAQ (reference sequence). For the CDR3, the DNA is TGTGCCAGCAGCCCGATGATGACGGAGTATAATTGGAGAAATGGCTACACCTTC. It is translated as CASSPMMTEYNWRNGYTF.

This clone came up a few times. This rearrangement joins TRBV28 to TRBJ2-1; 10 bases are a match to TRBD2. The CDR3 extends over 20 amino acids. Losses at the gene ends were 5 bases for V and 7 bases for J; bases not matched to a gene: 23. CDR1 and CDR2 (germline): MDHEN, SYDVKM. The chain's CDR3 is CASSTSGIKSPPVYGNEQFF. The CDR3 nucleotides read TGTGCCAGCAGTACTAGCGGGATAAAATCCCCTCCAGTCTACGGTAATGAGCAGTTCTTC.

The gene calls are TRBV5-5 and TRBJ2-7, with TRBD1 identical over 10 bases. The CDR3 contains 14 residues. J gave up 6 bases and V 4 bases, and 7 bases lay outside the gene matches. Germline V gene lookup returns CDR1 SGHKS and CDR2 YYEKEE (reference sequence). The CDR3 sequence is CASSPVGTGAEQYV. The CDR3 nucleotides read TGTGCCAGCAGCCCGGTAGGGACAGGGGCCGAGCAGTACGTC.